These 4 T cell receptor delta chains originate from one sample sequenced in a study of γδ T cells in repeated Plasmodium falciparum infection. Flow sorting of PBMC yielded separate Vgamma9/Vdelta2+ and Vdelta2-negative gammadelta T cell populations for bulk repertoire analysis. TCRdb called clones anew from the multiplex PCR reads with CATT. Seen here are tens of thousands of delta-chain clones, approximately 0.96% observed once, and the top ten hold around a tenth. What was sequenced was gamma-delta T cells from blood. The receptors come from a pool of human donors (malaria-infected and uninfected, not separated).

As concerns this clone: One base separates it from a far larger clone, so it is likely a read error. Within the sample, other DNA sequences also encode this same CDR3. The genes are TRDV2 and TRDJ1, with a possible D match to TRDD3 (5 bases). TCRdb is silent on the J gene; assignment here came from matching the DNA to germline. Germline loops: CDR1 GEAIGNYY, CDR2 EKD. This CDR3 comprises 19 residues. Between the trimmed V and J ends, which lost 0 bases and 2 bases, there was a span of 24 bases. The CDR3 DNA follows: TGTGCCTGTGACACCGTGAGTAGAGTCCTGGGAAACGAAACCGATAAACTCATCTTT. Protein sequence: CACDTVSRVLGNETDKLIF.

This clone was detected many times. The protein TCRdb lists belongs to a much larger clone and differs from this DNA's translation at residue 5, which points to a read error; the protein shown is made from the DNA. The J gene is TRDJ3, the V gene TRDV2, with TRDD3 as a possible D gene (5 bases). The J gene is not listed in TCRdb, so it was assigned here from a DNA match to germline. Germline CDR1 is GEAIGNYY and CDR2 is EKD. V was cut by 3 bases and J by 0 bases, with 17 bases left in between. This CDR3 is 19 amino acids long. CDR3 DNA sequence: TGTGCCTGTGACGCGGGTGGGGCCCTTAGCTCCTGGGACACCCGACAGATGTTTTTC. This gives the protein CACDAGGALSSWDTRQMFF.

Comment on this clone: TCRdb's protein for this DNA is that of a much larger clone and differs from the translation at residue 5, likely a read error; the protein shown is the DNA translation. The genes are TRDV1 and TRDJ1, with D possibly being TRDD2 (5 bases). The J gene is absent in TCRdb and was assigned here via DNA matching to germline. CDR1 is TSWWSYY and CDR2 is QGS in the germline V gene. V lost 5 bases and J 0 bases, leaving 19 bases between the germline ends. The CDR3 sequence is 17 residues long. CDR3 nucleotide sequence: TGTGCTCTTGGGAGCGGAGGTCGCCTTCGGTACACCGATAAACTCATCTTT. Amino acids: CALGSGGRLRYTDKLIF.

This clone came up a few times. A far larger clone is off by one base, so a read error is likely. This sample also contains other DNA sequences that code for the same CDR3. Here the V gene is TRDV1, but the J gene went uncalled; no check of the table's D call, TRDD3, against the DNA was made. CDR1 is TSWWSYY and CDR2 is QGS in the germline V gene. This CDR3 comprises 25 residues. CDR3 residues: CALGGLVSVSVTLLLGDRYTDKLIF. CDR3 sequence (DNA): TGTGCTCTTGGGGGTCTCGTGAGCGTGAGCGTGACGCTCTTACTGGGGGATAGGTACACCGATAAGCTCATCTTT.